A single sample gave rise to the 3 T cell receptor beta chains below, sequenced in a study of blood T cell repertoires in COVID-19. Measured with immunoSEQ multiplex PCR; TCRdb has only the in-frame clones, and not every one. The sample records 130,000 to 150,000 clones, 80% to 90% being singletons. The sequencing input was PBMCs or T cells enriched from blood (not recorded which). These receptors originate from a man in his fifties or sixties who had recovered from COVID-19.

The chain's CDR3 is CASSDPGLSYEQYF. The CDR3 bases are TGTGCCAGCAGTGACCCGGGACTCTCCTACGAGCAGTACTTC. The chain couples TRBV6-1 to TRBJ2-7, with D possibly being TRBD2 (6 bases). Trimming left V 3 bases short and J 0 bases short, with 9 bases between. This CDR3 region has 14 residues. Germline CDR1 is MNHNS and CDR2 is SASEGT.

The V call is TRBV5-1, the J call TRBJ1-4; TRBD1 is a possible D gene (5 bases). The germline CDR1 and CDR2 sequences are SGHRS and YFSETQ. Trimming left V 1 base short and J 2 bases short, with 6 bases between. The CDR3 length is 14 residues. CDR3 region: CASSLSGTNEKLFF. The CDR3, as DNA: TGCGCCAGCAGCTTGTCAGGGACTAATGAAAAACTGTTTTTT.

This chain uses TRBV7-3 with TRBJ2-2; 8 bases fit TRBD1. V lost 2 bases and J lost 7; bases outside the gene matches: 3. The CDR3 runs to 14 residues. Germline CDR1 is SGHTA and CDR2 is FQGTGA. The CDR3 nucleotides read TGTGCCAGCAGCTTAGCAGGGGGCAGCGGGGAGCTGTTTTTT. Encoded protein: CASSLAGGSGELFF.